One sample yielded the 31 T cell receptor beta chains listed below, sequenced in a study of cytomegalovirus exposure and HLA in healthy donors. PCR was performed using 60 Vbeta and 13 Jbeta primers. The data were produced by immunoSEQ multiplex PCR, yet TCRdb's version contains in-frame clones alone and is incomplete. The data hold approximately 100,000 clones, with around 10% observed a single time. Specimen: PBMCs. These receptors all come from a man aged 50 to 59 in good health and CMV-seropositive.

The chain couples TRBV6-5 to TRBJ1-4; 9 bases map to TRBD1. The CDR3 has 14 amino acids. The V segment lost 6 bases and the J segment 7 bases; nucleotides outside the gene matches: 6. CDR1 MNHEY and CDR2 SVGAGI come from the germline V gene. The CDR3 DNA is TGTGCCAGCAGATCCGACAGGGGGGTTGAAAAACTGTTTTTT. Amino acids: CASRSDRGVEKLFF.

This clone has only a few counts. The chain is built from TRBV28 and TRBJ1-2, with D possibly matching TRBD1 (5 bases). Trimming took 2 bases from V and 8 from J, leaving 18 bases between them. The CDR3 length is 15 residues. Looked up from germline, CDR1 is MDHEN and CDR2 is SYDVKM. The chain's CDR3 is CASSLVAQGSRGYTF. The DNA of the CDR3 is TGTGCCAGCAGTTTAGTCGCCCAGGGTTCTAGGGGCTACACCTTC.

In its sample, this clone was seen a few times. This chain links TRBV7-2 with TRBJ2-3; 7 nucleotides match TRBD1. Per the germline V gene, CDR1 is SGHTA and CDR2 is FQGNSA. J was trimmed by 0 bases and V by 2 bases; bases with no gene match: 8. This CDR3 has 17 amino acids. The CDR3 sequence is CASSLIGGQQSTDTQYF. DNA for the CDR3: TGTGCCAGCAGCTTAATTGGGGGACAGCAAAGCACAGATACGCAGTATTTT.

The V call is TRBV5-6, the J call TRBJ2-6, with 7 nucleotides matching TRBD1. Germline loops: CDR1 SGHDT, CDR2 YYEEEE. V trimming: 1 base; J trimming: 0 bases; junction bases outside the gene matches: 1. The CDR3 length is 16 residues. For the CDR3, the DNA is TGTGCCAGCAGCTTGTACAGGGGCTCTGGGGCCAACGTCCTGACTTTC. It encodes CASSLYRGSGANVLTF. Filled out from reference TRBV5-6 and TRBJ2-6, the complete variable domain reads DAGVTQSPTHLIKTRGQQVTLRCSPKSGHDTVSWYQQALGQGPQFIFQYYEEEERQRGNFPDRFSGHQFPNYSSELNVNALLLGDSALYLCASSLYRGSGANVLTFGAGSRLTVL.

This clone occurred a few times. The chain joins TRBV19 to TRBJ2-2; 13 bases map to TRBD2. The CDR3 is 15 residues long. J was trimmed by 7 bases and V by 6 bases; bases with no gene match: 5. CDR1 and CDR2 (germline): LNHDA, SQIVND (reference sequence). DNA for the CDR3: TGTGCCAGTAGCCACGGGACTAGCGGGGTCGGGGAGCTGTTTTTT. Its protein product is CASSHGTSGVGELFF.

This clone has a handful of counts. The rearrangement joins TRBV7-8 to TRBJ1-5, with 7 bases identical to TRBD1. Unmatched junction bases numbered 12, after V lost 2 bases and J lost 5 bases. Germline loops: CDR1 SGHVS, CDR2 FQNEAQ. CDR3 length equals 17 residues. The CDR3 protein is CASSLLTGVFRDQPQHF. CDR3 coding DNA: TGTGCCAGCAGCTTACTCACAGGGGTCTTTCGCGATCAGCCCCAGCATTTT.

This clone has a handful of counts. The chain links TRBV10-2 to TRBJ2-1; 9 positions agree with TRBD1. The CDR3 extends over 13 amino acids. The J segment lost 9 bases and the V segment lost 9 bases, leaving 9 bases of the junction unmatched. Germline CDR1 and CDR2: WSHSY and SAAADI. CDR3 residues: CASMGQGFSEQFF. In DNA form, the CDR3 reads TGCGCCAGTATGGGACAGGGATTTTCTGAGCAGTTCTTC.

The gene calls are TRBV11-1 and TRBJ1-2, with 7 bases fitting TRBD1. Germline loops: CDR1 SGHAT, CDR2 FQDESV (reference sequence). V was clipped by 5 bases and J by 4 bases; unmatched bases: 10. CDR3 size: 15 residues. The DNA for the CDR3 is TGTGCCAGCAGCGCACTACAGGGGACGGTCTATGGCTACACCTTC. Its protein is CASSALQGTVYGYTF.

This clone was detected a few times. J is TRBJ2-7 and V is TRBV9; 13 bases map to TRBD2. The germline V gene has CDR1 SGDLS and CDR2 YYNGEE. The CDR3 is 15 amino acids. V lost 4 bases, J lost 9 bases, and 10 bases stayed unmatched. The CDR3 reads CASSISRTSGGRQYF. The CDR3, as DNA: TGTGCCAGCAGCATCAGTCGGACTAGCGGGGGAAGGCAGTACTTC.

This clone has just a few counts. This chain joins TRBV19 and TRBJ2-3, with 10 bases lining up with TRBD2. J gave up 0 bases and V 5 bases, and 5 bases lay outside the gene matches. The CDR3 extends over 16 amino acids. Germline V lookup: CDR1 LNHDA, CDR2 SQIVND (reference sequence). The DNA for the CDR3 is TGTGCCAGTAGTTCTCCGACTAGCGGGAGCACAGATACGCAGTATTTT. Encoded protein: CASSSPTSGSTDTQYF.

The rearrangement links TRBV10-1 to TRBJ2-7; 10 bases agree with TRBD2. This CDR3 region has 13 residues. The trim removed 3 bases at V and 6 bases at J, leaving 2 bases unmatched. CDR1 is WNHNN and CDR2 is SYGVQD in the germline V gene (reference sequence). CDR3 sequence reads: CASSDRTSGEQYF. The CDR3 bases are TGCGCCAGCAGTGATAGGACTAGCGGCGAGCAGTACTTC.

This clone was counted a few times. J is TRBJ2-7 and V is TRBV28; 10 nucleotides agree with TRBD1. The J segment lost 3 bases and the V segment lost 7 bases, leaving 3 bases of the junction unmatched. The germline CDR1 and CDR2 sequences are MDHEN and SYDVKM. This CDR3 comprises 13 residues. Here the CDR3 reads CASIGTGDYEQYF. The CDR3 nucleotides are TGTGCCAGCATCGGGACAGGGGACTACGAGCAGTACTTC.

This clone occurred many times. J is TRBJ2-2 and V is TRBV5-6; 8 bases match TRBD1. V was pared by 4 bases and J by 2 bases, with 7 bases of the junction left unmatched. Per the germline V gene, CDR1 is SGHDT and CDR2 is YYEEEE. This CDR3 region has 16 residues. In DNA, the CDR3 is TGTGCCAGCAGCCGTATCGGGACAGGCAACACCGGGGAGCTGTTTTTT. It codes for CASSRIGTGNTGELFF.

For this clone: The CDR3 carries no conserved terminal phenylalanine or tryptophan, so it likely arises from a read error. V usage is TRBV10-3 and J usage is TRBJ2-6; D gene uncertain. The CDR3 length is 15 residues. The germline CDR1 and CDR2 sequences are ENHRY and SYGVKD. The V end was cut by 2 bases, the J end by 0 bases, with 5 bases between. This CDR3 is CAISEVHSGANVLTV. CDR3 sequence (DNA): TGTGCCATCAGTGAGGTACACTCTGGGGCCAACGTCCTGACTGTC.

V gene TRBV28 combines with J gene TRBJ1-4; tentative D call: TRBD1 (6 bases). From germline, CDR1 is MDHEN and CDR2 SYDVKM. This CDR3 comprises 13 residues. The V end lost 10 bases, the J end lost 5 bases, and 14 bases lay between the germline ends. DNA of the CDR3: TGTGCCATCCGGGGGGCTTCAAATGAAAAACTGTTTTTT. Residues: CAIRGASNEKLFF.

This rearrangement joins TRBV7-8 to TRBJ1-1; possible D gene TRBD1, 6 bases. The V gene's germline CDR1 is SGHVS and CDR2 FQNEAQ. Trimming left V 0 bases short and J 3 bases short, with 14 bases between. The CDR3 is 16 residues long. The CDR3 protein is CASSLALGGAHTEAFF. CDR3 DNA: TGTGCCAGCAGCTTAGCGCTCGGGGGGGCGCACACTGAAGCTTTCTTT.

In nucleotides, the CDR3 is TGTGCCAGCCTGGCGGGACAGCAGAACACTGAAGCTTTCTTT. This gives the protein CASLAGQQNTEAFF. This chain connects TRBV6-5 to TRBJ1-1, with 7 positions matching TRBD1. This CDR3 comprises 14 residues. The germline gives CDR1 MNHEY, CDR2 SVGAGI. V shed 8 bases and J 1 base; nucleotides not matched to a gene: 7.

The CDR3 sequence is CASSFGRDSGPGEQYF. As DNA, the CDR3 is TGCGCCAGCAGCTTCGGACGGGATTCCGGGCCTGGCGAGCAGTACTTC. The chain couples TRBV5-1 to TRBJ2-7; D possibly corresponds to TRBD2 (5 bases). The germline V gene encodes CDR1 SGHRS and CDR2 YFSETQ. The CDR3 totals 16 residues. Trimming cost V 2 bases and J 6 bases, with 21 bases left between them.

This chain links TRBV2 with TRBJ1-5, with 8 nucleotides matching TRBD1. V gave up 11 bases and J gave up 0 bases; unmatched junction bases: 3. CDR1 and CDR2 (germline): SNHLY, FYNNEI. This CDR3 is built from 13 residues. The CDR3 sequence is CAGQGNSNQPQHF. CDR3 DNA: TGTGCCGGACAGGGAAATAGCAATCAGCCCCAGCATTTT.

This rearrangement joins TRBV11-2 to TRBJ2-5; 10 nucleotides match TRBD2. Per germline, CDR1 SGHAT and CDR2 FQNNGV. The CDR3 sequence is 15 residues long. J lost 2 bases, V lost 4 bases, and 4 bases had no gene match. The CDR3 bases are TGTGCCAGCAGCTCGCTAGCGGGAGAACAAGAGACCCAGTACTTC. It yields the protein CASSSLAGEQETQYF.

In this sample, this clone turned up a few times. The chain links TRBV28 to TRBJ2-7, with TRBD2 identical over 11 bases. The CDR3 is 15 residues long. After removal of 5 bases from V and 3 bases from J, the junction contained 6 bases not matched to a gene. Germline V gene data show CDR1 as MDHEN and CDR2 as SYDVKM. CDR3 loop: CASSRDTSGSYEQYF. CDR3 DNA sequence: TGTGCCAGCAGTCGAGATACTAGCGGGAGCTACGAGCAGTACTTC.

This chain joins TRBV28 and TRBJ2-1; 11 bases are a match to TRBD1. Germline values: CDR1 MDHEN, CDR2 SYDVKM. The CDR3 length is 17 residues. V was clipped by 5 bases and J by 0 bases; unmatched bases: 6. CDR3 protein: CASSPAGTGGSYNEQFF. The CDR3 DNA is TGTGCCAGCAGTCCTGCTGGGACAGGGGGCTCCTACAATGAGCAGTTCTTC.

This clone was observed a few times. V usage is TRBV28 and J usage is TRBJ2-3, with 10 bases matching TRBD2. This CDR3 is 15 amino acids long. Germline V gene sequence: CDR1 MDHEN, CDR2 SYDVKM. J gave up 4 bases and V 3 bases, and 4 bases lay outside the gene matches. Here the CDR3 reads CASSFLAGDADTQYF. CDR3 bases: TGTGCCAGCAGTTTCCTAGCGGGAGATGCAGATACGCAGTATTTT.

This clone has just one count. Additional DNA sequences in this sample encode the identical CDR3. The rearrangement links TRBV6-5 to TRBJ2-7, with 8 bases lining up with TRBD1. CDR1 and CDR2 from the germline V gene are MNHEY and SVGAGI. The CDR3 is 15 amino acids. Trimming at V came to 5 bases and at J to 3 bases, leaving 9 bases not matched to a gene. The CDR3, as DNA: TGTGCCAGCAGTGCACGGGACAGGTCTCTCTACGAGCAGTACTTC. Translation: CASSARDRSLYEQYF.

This clone was counted only a few times. The chain has TRBV6-1 and TRBJ1-4; TRBD1 aligns across 7 bases. The germline CDR1 and CDR2 sequences are MNHNS and SASEGT. Trimming took 4 bases from V and 8 from J; bases not matched to a gene: 10. The CDR3 covers 15 residues. CDR3 in DNA: TGTGCCAGCAGTGCTACAGGGGAAGCTGTCGAAAAACTGTTTTTT. This codes for CASSATGEAVEKLFF.

This clone turned up a few times. This chain connects TRBV10-3 to TRBJ1-2; 9 bases are a match to TRBD1. The CDR3 covers 16 residues. Germline V CDR1 and CDR2: ENHRY, SYGVKD. Germline trimming cut 2 bases from V and 4 bases from J; bases unmatched to any gene: 8. The CDR3: CAISEGRGQGTYGYTF. CDR3 in DNA: TGTGCCATCAGTGAGGGGAGAGGACAGGGGACCTATGGCTACACCTTC.

This clone was detected many times. V usage is TRBV4-1 and J usage is TRBJ1-3; 7 nucleotides align to TRBD1. The V gene's germline CDR1 is MGHRA and CDR2 YSYEKL. J gave up 3 bases and V 4 bases, and 6 bases lay outside the gene matches. The CDR3 is made up of 15 amino acids. The CDR3 here is CASSREGAGGNTIYF. CDR3 sequence (DNA): TGCGCCAGCAGCCGCGAGGGGGCGGGTGGAAACACCATATATTTT.

The V gene is TRBV5-1, the J gene TRBJ2-3; a weak D match, TRBD1 (5 bases). The CDR3 runs 15 residues. V dropped 1 base and J dropped 5 bases, with 14 bases sitting between them. The germline gives CDR1 SGHRS, CDR2 YFSETQ. Written as DNA, the CDR3 is TGCGCCAGCAGCTTGTCGAGACAGAGAGGAGATACGCAGTATTTT. This gives the protein CASSLSRQRGDTQYF.

There are a few counts of this clone. The chain joins TRBV2 to TRBJ2-5; TRBD1 matches 7 bases. The V segment lost 6 bases and the J segment 3 bases; nucleotides outside the gene matches: 10. In germline, CDR1 is SNHLY, CDR2 FYNNEI. This CDR3 is built from 15 residues. The DNA of the CDR3 is TGTGCCAGCAGGTTATCCGGGACAGAGAAAGAGACCCAGTACTTC. Protein sequence: CASRLSGTEKETQYF.

V is TRBV5-6 and J is TRBJ2-6; 7 nucleotides align to TRBD2. The CDR3 covers 14 residues. Germline CDR1 SGHDT, CDR2 YYEEEE. The V and J ends lost 1 base and 5 bases, in that order; junction bases with no gene match: 0. The CDR3 DNA reads TGTGCCAGCAGCTTGAGCGGGAGGGCCAACGTCCTGACTTTC. It encodes CASSLSGRANVLTF. Full variable domain (remainder filled in from reference TRBV5-6 and TRBJ2-6): DAGVTQSPTHLIKTRGQQVTLRCSPKSGHDTVSWYQQALGQGPQFIFQYYEEEERQRGNFPDRFSGHQFPNYSSELNVNALLLGDSALYLCASSLSGRANVLTFGAGSRLTVL.

This chain joins TRBV6-6 and TRBJ2-7, with TRBD2 matching over 13 bases. This CDR3 spans 16 amino acids. CDR1 is MNHNY, CDR2 SVGAGI, per germline (reference sequence). J lost 3 bases, V lost 6 bases, and 8 bases had no gene match. The CDR3 reads CASSSGGTSGIYEQYF. The CDR3 nucleotides read TGTGCCAGCAGCTCGGGAGGGACTAGCGGGATCTACGAGCAGTACTTC.